Sequencing of this TCR beta chain was carried out in a study of blood T cell repertoires in COVID-19. Whole-study context: The United States, Italy and Spain were the sources of the acute and convalescent COVID-19 samples.

Clinical histories supplied by participants themselves formed the basis of cohort assignment. The repertoire was sequenced with immunoSEQ multiplex PCR; TCRdb's copy has only in-frame clones and lacks some. The repertoire holds roughly 300,000 clones, with 85% to 90% as singletons. Trimming took 4 bases from V and 6 from J; bases not matched to a gene: 13. The CDR3 sequence is 16 residues long. Germline CDR1 and CDR2: MNHEY and SVGAGI. This receptor was taken from a woman younger than 30 who had recovered from COVID-19. V is TRBV6-5 and J is TRBJ1-1; 8 bases line up with TRBD1. Sequencing was done on a sample of PBMCs or T cells enriched from blood (not recorded which). CDR3 in DNA: TGTGCCAGCAGTTCCACGAGGGACAGGTACGTTGCTGAAGCTTTCTTT. Translation gives CASSSTRDRYVAEAFF.